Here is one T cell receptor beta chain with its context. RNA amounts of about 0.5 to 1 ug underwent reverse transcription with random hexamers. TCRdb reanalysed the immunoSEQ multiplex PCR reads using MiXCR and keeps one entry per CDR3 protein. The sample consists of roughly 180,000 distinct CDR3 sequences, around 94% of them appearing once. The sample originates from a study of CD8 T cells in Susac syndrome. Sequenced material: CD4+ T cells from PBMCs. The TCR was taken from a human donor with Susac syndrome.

For the CDR3, the DNA is TGCAGTGCTAGAGCGTACTTGTTAGGCTACGAGCAGTACTTC. Its translation is CSARAYLLGYEQYF. J is TRBJ2-7 and V is TRBV20-1; D not certain. The CDR3 has 14 amino acids. Trimming stripped 1 base from V and 3 bases from J, with 13 bases between. CDR1 is DFQATT and CDR2 is SNEGSKA in the germline V gene (reference sequence).